Listed below are T cell receptor beta chains from one sample, sequenced in a study of T cells in Graves' hyperthyroidism and ophthalmopathy. TCRdb reprocessed the multiplex PCR reads with MiXCR, giving one entry per CDR3 protein. The repertoire includes 600,000 to 650,000 distinct CDR3 sequences, 15% to 20% of them detected once, and around 3.9% sits in the top ten. The specimen was blood. Receptors originate from a woman aged 25-40 years with Graves' hyperthyroidism. Both conserved end residues are part of each CDR3. D genes are given only for firm matches. Clone size is given for some rows only: seen once, a few or many times, or a class if the clone is expanded.

v_call	j_call	clone_size	d_call	cdr3_aa	cdr3_nt
TRBV9	TRBJ2-3	.	TRBD1	CASSGGQGVIGRTDTQYF	TGTGCCAGCAGCGGGGGACAGGGGGTGATTGGGCGGACAGATACGCAGTATTTT
TRBV6-5	TRBJ2-5	.	TRBD2	CASSYAFGTTYQETQYF	TGTGCCAGCAGTTACGCCTTTGGGACTACCTACCAAGAGACCCAGTACTTC
TRBV9	TRBJ1-5	.	TRBD1	CAGSAGQASNQPQHF	TGTGCCGGCAGCGCGGGACAGGCAAGCAATCAGCCCCAGCATTTT
TRBV2	TRBJ2-3	many	.	CASARGGLATDTQYF	TGTGCCAGCGCCAGAGGGGGGCTAGCGACAGATACGCAGTATTTT
TRBV3-1	TRBJ2-3	many	.	CASSPPGESDTQYF	TGTGCCAGCAGCCCTCCTGGAGAGTCAGATACGCAGTATTTT
TRBV5-4	TRBJ2-2	.	.	CASSLVGDFAGELFF	TGTGCCAGCAGCTTGGTCGGGGATTTTGCCGGGGAGCTGTTTTTT
TRBV6-2/TRBV6-3	TRBJ2-1	many	TRBD2	CAVRVRGVPGLAEITYNEQFF	TGTGCCGTAAGAGTTAGGGGCGTCCCGGGACTAGCGGAAATCACCTACAATGAGCAGTTCTTC
TRBV20-1	TRBJ2-1	many	TRBD1	CSARAKDRGYNEQFF	TGCAGTGCTAGAGCGAAGGACAGGGGGTACAATGAGCAGTTCTTC
TRBV5-6	TRBJ2-6	.	.	CASSLLGANVLTF	TGTGCCAGCAGCTTGCTGGGGGCCAACGTCCTGACTTTC
TRBV28	TRBJ2-1	many	.	CASSLNQLAEQFF	TGTGCCAGCAGTTTGAACCAGTTGGCCGAGCAGTTCTTC
TRBV4-2	TRBJ2-3	few	TRBD1	CASSQGTGVSSTDTQYF	TGTGCCAGCAGCCAAGGGACAGGCGTTTCCAGCACAGATACGCAGTATTTT
TRBV6-2/TRBV6-3	TRBJ2-5	many	TRBD2	CASSSWTSEETQYF	TGTGCCAGCAGTTCATGGACTAGCGAAGAGACCCAGTACTTC
TRBV15	TRBJ2-3	many	TRBD2	CATSRRLAENTDTQYF	TGTGCCACCAGCAGAAGACTAGCGGAGAACACAGATACGCAGTATTTT
TRBV12-3/TRBV12-4	TRBJ2-5	many	.	CASSDFETQYF	TGTGCCAGCAGTGACTTTGAGACCCAGTACTTC
TRBV2	TRBJ1-1	many	.	CASSEEGPPEAFF	TGTGCCAGCAGTGAGGAGGGACCCCCTGAAGCTTTCTTT
TRBV12-3/TRBV12-4	TRBJ2-5	many	.	CASRTGTFQETQYF	TGTGCCAGCAGGACAGGGACTTTTCAAGAGACCCAGTACTTC
TRBV11-2	TRBJ1-1	few	.	CASSLGAGVGTEAFF	TGTGCCAGCAGCTTAGGGGCAGGGGTGGGCACTGAAGCTTTCTTT
TRBV28	TRBJ2-2	many	.	CASIRGYTGELFF	TGTGCCAGCATTAGGGGATACACCGGGGAGCTGTTTTTT
TRBV28	TRBJ2-7	many	.	CASIEAGSSYEQYF	TGTGCCAGCATTGAGGCAGGTAGTTCCTACGAGCAGTACTTC
TRBV29-1	TRBJ2-3	many	.	CSARPTSTDTQYF	TGCAGCGCTCGACCGACCAGCACAGATACGCAGTATTTT
TRBV6-5	TRBJ1-1	.	.	CASSYSTELNTEAFF	TGTGCCAGCAGTTACTCGACAGAGTTGAACACTGAAGCTTTCTTT
TRBV18	TRBJ2-1	many	.	CASSPLTSGNEQFF	TGTGCCAGCTCACCACTGACCAGCGGGAATGAGCAGTTCTTC
TRBV6-6	TRBJ1-6	few	.	CASSYSIGQRNSPLHF	TGTGCCAGCAGTTACTCGATTGGCCAGAGAAATTCACCCCTCCACTTT
TRBV7-2	TRBJ2-3	many	.	CASSRMGSTQYF	TGTGCCAGCAGCCGGATGGGTAGTACGCAGTATTTT
TRBV19	TRBJ1-5	many	.	CASSKRSSNQPQHF	TGTGCCAGTAGTAAGAGGAGTAGCAATCAGCCCCAGCATTTT
TRBV27	TRBJ2-6	.	TRBD1	CASSLRSRDRGPGGANVLTF	TGTGCCAGCAGTTTACGGTCTAGGGACAGGGGGCCTGGTGGGGCCAACGTCCTGACTTTC